This T cell receptor beta chain emerged from a study of T cell repertoires in cytomegalovirus infection. Study-level results: Public TCR beta family frequency separated CMV-and-HLA carriers, including in an independent cohort. Clonotype analysis showed dominance of the ex vivo response by HLA-C-restricted CMV-specific TCR beta clonotypes.

A single record per CDR3 protein comes from TCRdb applying MiXCR to the reads. The sample shows about 740,000 distinct CDR3 sequences, roughly 35% of them seen only once. With 5 bases removed from V and 9 bases from J, the gap between germline ends came to 8 bases. The germline gives CDR1 DFQATT, CDR2 SNEGSKA (reference sequence). This CDR3 has 11 residues. On this clonotype: Its specificity is unknown.

Sequenced sample: PBMCs. The clonotype originates from a human donor in good health (CMV status not recorded). Some clones in this sample may be carry-over from other donors' samples. The rearrangement joins TRBV20-1 to TRBJ1-6; D is unresolved. CDR3 sequence (DNA): TGCAGTGCTCCGATCGGTTCACCCCTCCACTTT. Translated, it gives CSAPIGSPLHF.